What follows describes a single T cell receptor (beta chain). Its matching antigen is unknown. CDR3 length: 15 residues. Trimming removed 5 bases from V and 3 bases from J; junction bases left unmatched: 5. This sample was included in a study of T-cell reconstitution after alpha-beta-depleted transplantation in children. The study's findings and limits: Day-60 TCRbeta diversity that was high in some patients was derived from surviving recipient T cells and thymic progenitors.

Unique molecular identifiers were used to barcode this TCRbeta library. TCRdb ran MiXCR on the PCR reads and lists one entry per CDR3 protein. The sample gives 200,000 to 300,000 distinct CDR3 sequences, about 25% of which show up once; more than 2% is in the top ten. The chain recombines TRBV12-3 or TRBV12-4 with TRBJ2-5; 11 nucleotides agree with TRBD2. The source material was PBMCs, sampled before TCRalphabeta/CD19-depleted stem cell transplant. The receptor was derived from a girl aged 2-10 years with Fanconi anemia, due to receive a stem cell transplant. The CDR3 here is CASSPLTSGEETQYF. CDR3 nucleotide sequence: TGTGCCAGCAGTCCACTGACTAGCGGGGAAGAGACCCAGTACTTC.